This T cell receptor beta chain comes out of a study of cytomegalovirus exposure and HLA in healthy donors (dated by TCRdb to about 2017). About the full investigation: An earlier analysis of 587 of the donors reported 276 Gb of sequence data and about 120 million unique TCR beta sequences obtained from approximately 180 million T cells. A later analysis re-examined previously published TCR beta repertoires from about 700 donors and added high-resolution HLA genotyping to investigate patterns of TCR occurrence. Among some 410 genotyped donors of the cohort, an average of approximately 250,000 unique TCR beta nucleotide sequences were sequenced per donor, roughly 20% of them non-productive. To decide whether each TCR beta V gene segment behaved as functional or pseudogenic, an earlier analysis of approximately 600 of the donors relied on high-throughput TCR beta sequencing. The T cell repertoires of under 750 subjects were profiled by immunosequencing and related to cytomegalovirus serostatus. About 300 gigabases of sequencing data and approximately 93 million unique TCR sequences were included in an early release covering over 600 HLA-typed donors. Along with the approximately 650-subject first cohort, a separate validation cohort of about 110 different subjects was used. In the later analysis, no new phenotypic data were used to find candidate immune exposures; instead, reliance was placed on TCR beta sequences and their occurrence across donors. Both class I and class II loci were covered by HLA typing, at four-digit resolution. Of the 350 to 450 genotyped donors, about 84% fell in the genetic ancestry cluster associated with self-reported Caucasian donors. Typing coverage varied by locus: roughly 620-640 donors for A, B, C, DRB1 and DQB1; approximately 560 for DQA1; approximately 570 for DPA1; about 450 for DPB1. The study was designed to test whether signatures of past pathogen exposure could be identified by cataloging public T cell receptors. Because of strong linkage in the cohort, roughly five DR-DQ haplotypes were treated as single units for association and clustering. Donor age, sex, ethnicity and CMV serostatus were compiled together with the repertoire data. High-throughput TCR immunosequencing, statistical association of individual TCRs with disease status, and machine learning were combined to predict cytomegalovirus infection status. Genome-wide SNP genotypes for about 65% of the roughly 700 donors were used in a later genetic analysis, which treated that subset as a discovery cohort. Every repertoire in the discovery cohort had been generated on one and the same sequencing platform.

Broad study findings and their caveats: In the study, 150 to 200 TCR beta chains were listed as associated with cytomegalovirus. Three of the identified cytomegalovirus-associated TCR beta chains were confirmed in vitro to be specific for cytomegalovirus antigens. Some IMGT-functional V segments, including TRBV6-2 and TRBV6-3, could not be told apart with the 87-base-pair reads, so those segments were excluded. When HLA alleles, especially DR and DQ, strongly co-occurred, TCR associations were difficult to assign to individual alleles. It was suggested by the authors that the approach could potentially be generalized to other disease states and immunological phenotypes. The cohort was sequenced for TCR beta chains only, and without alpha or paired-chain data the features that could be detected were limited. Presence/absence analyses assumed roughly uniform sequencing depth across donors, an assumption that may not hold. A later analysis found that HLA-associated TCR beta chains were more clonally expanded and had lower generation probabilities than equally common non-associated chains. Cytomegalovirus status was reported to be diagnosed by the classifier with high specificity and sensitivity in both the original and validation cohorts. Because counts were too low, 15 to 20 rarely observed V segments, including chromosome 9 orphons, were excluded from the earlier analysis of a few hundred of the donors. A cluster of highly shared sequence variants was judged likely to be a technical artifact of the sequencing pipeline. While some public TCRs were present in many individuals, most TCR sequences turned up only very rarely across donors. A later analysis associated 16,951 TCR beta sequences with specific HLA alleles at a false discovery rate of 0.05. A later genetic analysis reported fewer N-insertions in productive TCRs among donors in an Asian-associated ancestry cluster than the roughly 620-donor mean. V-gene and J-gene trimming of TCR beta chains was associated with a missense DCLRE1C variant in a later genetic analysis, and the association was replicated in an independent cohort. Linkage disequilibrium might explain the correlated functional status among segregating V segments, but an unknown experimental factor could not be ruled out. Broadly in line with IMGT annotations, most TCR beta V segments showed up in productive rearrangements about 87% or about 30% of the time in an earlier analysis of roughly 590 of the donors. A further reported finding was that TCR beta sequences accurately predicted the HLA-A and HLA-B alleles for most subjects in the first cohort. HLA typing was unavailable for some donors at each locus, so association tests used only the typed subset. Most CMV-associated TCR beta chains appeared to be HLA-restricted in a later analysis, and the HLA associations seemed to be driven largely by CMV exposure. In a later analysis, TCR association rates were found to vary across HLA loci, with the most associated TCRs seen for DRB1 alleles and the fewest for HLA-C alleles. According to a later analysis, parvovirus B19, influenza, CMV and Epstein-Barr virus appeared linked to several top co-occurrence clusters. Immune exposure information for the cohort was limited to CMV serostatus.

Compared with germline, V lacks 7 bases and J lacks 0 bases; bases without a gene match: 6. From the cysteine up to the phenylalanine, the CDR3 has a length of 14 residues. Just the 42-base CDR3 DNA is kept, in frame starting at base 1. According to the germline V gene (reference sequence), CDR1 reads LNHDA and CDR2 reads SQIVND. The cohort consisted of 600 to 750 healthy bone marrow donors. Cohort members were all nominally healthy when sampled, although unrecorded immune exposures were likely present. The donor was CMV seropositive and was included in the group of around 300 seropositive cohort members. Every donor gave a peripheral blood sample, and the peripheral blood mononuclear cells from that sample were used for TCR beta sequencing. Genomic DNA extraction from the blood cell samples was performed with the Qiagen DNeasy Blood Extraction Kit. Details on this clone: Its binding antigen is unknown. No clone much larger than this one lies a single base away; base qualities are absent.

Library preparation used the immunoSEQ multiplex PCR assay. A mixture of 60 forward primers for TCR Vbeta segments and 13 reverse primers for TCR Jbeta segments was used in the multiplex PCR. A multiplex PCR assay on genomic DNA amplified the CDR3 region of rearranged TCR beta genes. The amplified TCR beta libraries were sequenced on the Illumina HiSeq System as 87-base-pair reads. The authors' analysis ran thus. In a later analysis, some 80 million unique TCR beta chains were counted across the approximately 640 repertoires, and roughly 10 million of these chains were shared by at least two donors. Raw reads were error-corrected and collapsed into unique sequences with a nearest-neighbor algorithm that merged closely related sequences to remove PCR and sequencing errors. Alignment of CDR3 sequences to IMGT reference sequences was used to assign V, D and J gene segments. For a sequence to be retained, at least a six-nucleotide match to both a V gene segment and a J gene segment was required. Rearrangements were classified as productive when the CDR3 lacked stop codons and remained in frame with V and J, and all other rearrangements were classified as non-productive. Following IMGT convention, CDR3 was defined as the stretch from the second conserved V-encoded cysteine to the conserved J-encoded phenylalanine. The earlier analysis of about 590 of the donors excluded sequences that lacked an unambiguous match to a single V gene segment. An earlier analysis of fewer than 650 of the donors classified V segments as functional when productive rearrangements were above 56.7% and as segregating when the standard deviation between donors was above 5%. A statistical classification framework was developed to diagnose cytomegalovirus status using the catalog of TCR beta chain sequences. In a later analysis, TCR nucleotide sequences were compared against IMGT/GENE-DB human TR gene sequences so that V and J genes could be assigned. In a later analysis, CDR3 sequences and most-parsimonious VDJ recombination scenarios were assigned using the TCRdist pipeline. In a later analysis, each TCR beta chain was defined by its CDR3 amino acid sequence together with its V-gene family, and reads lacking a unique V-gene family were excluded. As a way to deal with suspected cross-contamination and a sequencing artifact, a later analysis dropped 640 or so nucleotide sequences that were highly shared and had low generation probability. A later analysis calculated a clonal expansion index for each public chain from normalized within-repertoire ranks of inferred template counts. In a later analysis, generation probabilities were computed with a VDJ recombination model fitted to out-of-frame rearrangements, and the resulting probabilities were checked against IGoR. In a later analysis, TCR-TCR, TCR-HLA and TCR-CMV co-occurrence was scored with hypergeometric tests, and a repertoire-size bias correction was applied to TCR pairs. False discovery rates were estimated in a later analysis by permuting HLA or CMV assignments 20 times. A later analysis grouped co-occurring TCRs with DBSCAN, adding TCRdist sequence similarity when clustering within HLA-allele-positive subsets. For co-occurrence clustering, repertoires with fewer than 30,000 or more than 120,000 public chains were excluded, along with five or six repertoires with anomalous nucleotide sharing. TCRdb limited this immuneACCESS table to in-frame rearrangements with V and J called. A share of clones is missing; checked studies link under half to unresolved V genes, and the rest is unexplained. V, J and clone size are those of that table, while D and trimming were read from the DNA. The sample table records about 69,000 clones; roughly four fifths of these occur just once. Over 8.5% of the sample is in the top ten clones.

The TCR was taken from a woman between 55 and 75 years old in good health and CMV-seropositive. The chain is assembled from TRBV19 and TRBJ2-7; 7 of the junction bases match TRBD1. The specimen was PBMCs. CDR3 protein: CASKSGTDSYEQYF. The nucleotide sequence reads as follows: TGTGCCAGTAAATCCGGGACAGACTCCTACGAGCAGTACTTC.